Shown below are 15 T cell receptor beta chains from a single sample sequenced in a study of tissue T cells after allogeneic stem cell transplantation. As to time point: mouse harvest day 14 after allogeneic transplant. The graft held 10^6 splenic CD5+ T cells and 10^7 T-cell-depleted bone marrow cells. The method was immunoSEQ multiplex PCR; TCRdb's version includes in-frame clones alone and lacks a portion of them. This sample has 4,500 to 5,500 clones, with around a third found just once. Material: skin. The origin of the receptors is a female BALB/c mouse given C57BL/6 T cells with graft-versus-host disease after an allogeneic hematopoietic cell transplant.

By sample fraction, this clone is medium-sized. Mouse germline and gene names are used. The missing CDR3 end, 1 residue past where the read stops, is filled in from the germline J gene. The same CDR3 is also encoded by other DNA sequences in this sample. The chain combines TRBV26 with TRBJ1-1; D is uncertain. The V end lost 0 bases, the J end lost 1 base, and 3 bases lay between the germline ends. This CDR3 contains 13 residues. In germline, CDR1 is KGHPV, CDR2 FQNQEV (reference sequence). The part of the CDR3 DNA that was read is TGTGCCAGCAGTCTGTCGGCGAACACAGAAGTCTTC. As protein: CASSLSANTEVF. The entire CDR3 reads CASSLSANTEVFF.

This clone is labeled large. The genes and germline here are from mouse. Read coverage stops 1 residue before the CDR3 terminus; the germline J gene supplies the remainder. This chain connects TRBV26 to TRBJ1-4; 8 bases match TRBD1. The CDR3 consists of 15 residues. Germline-derived CDR1 and CDR2 are KGHPV and FQNQEV (reference sequence). Unmatched junction bases numbered 4, after V lost 0 bases and J lost 7 bases. The DNA read from the CDR3 is TGTGCCAGCAGTCTGTCGTCAGGGGGCAGCGAAAGATTATTT. Encoded protein: CASSLSSGGSERLF. The whole CDR3 protein reads CASSLSSGGSERLFF.

This clone was seen more than once but under ten times. Genes and germline come from the mouse. The read ends 1 residue early relative to the CDR3; the germline J gene fills the gap. V and J are TRBV5 and TRBJ2-4; D is unresolved. This CDR3 is built from 13 residues. Germline assignment: CDR1 LGHNA and CDR2 YNLKQL (reference sequence). V lost 1 base to trimming and J lost 1 base, with 3 bases between them. This CDR3 reads CASSQVGQNTLYF. CDR3 DNA (partial): TGTGCCAGCAGCCAAGTGGGTCAAAACACCTTGTAC.

In regard to this clone: Gene names denote mouse genes. The observed sequence ends 1 residue before the CDR3 terminus, with the missing tail filled in from the germline J gene. The chain couples TRBV13-1 to TRBJ2-3, with 10 bases matching TRBD1. Per germline, CDR1 NSHNY and CDR2 SYGAGN. The V gene end was trimmed by 6 bases and the J gene end by 3 bases; junction bases not matched to a gene: 4. The length of the CDR3 is 14 residues. CDR3 region: CASKDRGRAETLYF. The CDR3 DNA, read in part, is TGTGCCAGCAAAGACAGGGGGCGAGCAGAAACGCTGTAT.

This clone is medium-sized (0.01 to 0.1%). Mouse gene names and germline throughout. The read ends 1 residue early relative to the CDR3; the germline J gene fills the gap. This chain uses TRBV26 with TRBJ2-7, with 8 nucleotides matching TRBD2. The CDR3 runs to 13 residues. The germline gives CDR1 KGHPV, CDR2 FQNQEV (reference sequence). Trimming removed 4 bases from V and 3 bases from J; junction bases left unmatched: 2. CDR3 bases read: TGTGCCAGCAGTCCGGGACTGGTCTATGAACAGTAC. Residues: CASSPGLVYEQY. The full-length CDR3 reads as CASSPGLVYEQYF.

This clone is labeled medium-sized (0.01 to 0.1%). Gene names follow the mouse nomenclature. The CDR3 is cut off 1 residue early in the read; its end comes from the germline J gene. The chain carries TRBV26 and TRBJ2-2; no reliable D call. The germline CDR1 and CDR2 sequences are KGHPV and FQNQEV (reference sequence). The CDR3 length is 13 residues. Trimming shortened V by 0 bases and J by 2 bases, and 1 base separated the two germline ends. CDR3 bases read: TGTGCCAGCAGTCTGTCGAACACCGGGCAGCTCTAC. Translation: CASSLSNTGQLY. The complete CDR3 protein is CASSLSNTGQLYF. The full variable domain, its missing parts supplied by reference TRBV26 and TRBJ2-2, is NSKVIQTPRYLVKGQGQKAKMRCIPEKGHPVVFWYQQNKNNEFKFLINFQNQEVLQQIDMTEKRFSAECPSNSPCSLEIQSSEAGDSALYLCASSLSNTGQLYFGEGSKLTVL.

Comment on this clone: The germline and genes are mouse ones. The read terminates 1 residue before the CDR3 end, so the remaining end is supplied by the germline J gene. V usage is TRBV26 and J usage is TRBJ1-6, with TRBD1 matching over 7 bases. TRBJ1-6 is reported as an ORF; its role is uncertain. CDR1 KGHPV and CDR2 FQNQEV come from the germline V gene (reference sequence). The CDR3 is 14 residues long. V was clipped by 3 bases and J by 6 bases; unmatched bases: 2. The CDR3 loop is CASSLQGSNSPLYF. CDR3 DNA (partial): TGTGCCAGCAGTCTACAGGGGAGTAATTCGCCCCTCTAC.

With respect to this clone: Gene names and germline match the mouse. The observed sequence ends 1 residue before the CDR3 terminus, with the missing tail filled in from the germline J gene. The V and J genes are TRBV26 and TRBJ1-4; D is unresolved. The germline gives CDR1 KGHPV, CDR2 FQNQEV (reference sequence). Between the trimmed V and J ends, which lost 5 bases and 4 bases, there was a span of 8 bases. This CDR3 contains 13 residues. The part of the CDR3 DNA that was read is TGTGCCAGCAGTGTCTCAGTCAACGAAAGATTATTT. This codes for CASSVSVNERLF. The entire CDR3 protein reads CASSVSVNERLFF.

This clone was observed a few times. Genes and germline come from the mouse. The observed sequence ends 1 residue before the CDR3 terminus, with the missing tail filled in from the germline J gene. The J gene is TRBJ1-1, the V gene TRBV23; TRBD1, the table's D call, was not compared with the DNA. Germline CDR1 is KGHTA and CDR2 is FQNQQP. CDR3 length: 13 amino acids. The CDR3 sequence: CSSSRQGHTEVFF. The part of the CDR3 DNA that was read is TGCTCCAGCAGTCGACAGGGACACACAGAAGTCTTC.

This clone was observed a few times. Mouse gene names apply. The CDR3 here is CTCSADRGANTGQLYF. The DNA read from the CDR3 is TGCACCTGCAGTGCTGACAGGGGGGCAAACACCGGGCAGCTCTAC. The rearrangement joins TRBV1 to TRBJ2-2, with 9 bases fitting TRBD1. The read ends 1 residue early relative to the CDR3; the germline J gene fills the gap. The V gene end was trimmed by 3 bases and the J gene end by 0 bases; junction bases not matched to a gene: 2. Germline CDR1 and CDR2: NSQYPW and LRSPGD (reference sequence). The length of the CDR3 is 16 residues.

As for this clone: Gene labels here are mouse ones. The read comes to an end 1 residue before the CDR3 does, leaving the germline J gene to fill in the end. The chain employs TRBV15 and TRBJ2-7, with 9 bases that match TRBD2. Trimming took 3 bases from V and 4 from J; bases not matched to a gene: 1. The CDR3 extends over 13 amino acids. Germline V gene lookup returns CDR1 SGHND and CDR2 FRSKSL. The sequenced part of the CDR3 DNA is TGTGCCAGCAGTTTTGACTGGGGGTATGAACAGTAC. Protein product: CASSFDWGYEQY. The full CDR3 is CASSFDWGYEQYF.

This clone was observed once. Gene names and germline match the mouse. The read gets to within 1 residue of the CDR3 end, and the germline J gene fills in the rest. V is TRBV16 and J is TRBJ2-4; the match to TRBD2 covers 11 bases. Per the germline V gene, CDR1 is SGHSA and CDR2 is FRNQAP. The CDR3 runs to 14 residues. With V trimmed by 1 base and J by 7 bases, 1 base remained unmatched. CDR3 DNA, as far as it was read: TGTGCAAGCAGCTTAGGGGGACTGGGGGACACCTTGTAC. It is translated as CASSLGGLGDTLY. The entire CDR3 protein reads CASSLGGLGDTLYF.

About this clone itself: Gene names and germline match the mouse. The sequence runs out 1 residue before the end of the CDR3; the remainder is reconstructed from the germline J gene. This chain uses TRBV15 with TRBJ1-5, with a possible D match to TRBD1 (6 bases). V lost 4 bases to trimming and J lost 7 bases, with 11 bases between them. This CDR3 region has 13 residues. Germline CDR1 is SGHND and CDR2 is FRSKSL. The DNA read from the CDR3 is TGTGCCAGCAGTTCCGGGACAACTCAGGCTCCGCTT. It yields the protein CASSSGTTQAPL. The full-length CDR3 reads as CASSSGTTQAPLF.

This clone was observed a few times. The gene names here belong to mouse. Read coverage stops 1 residue before the CDR3 terminus; the germline J gene supplies the remainder. V and J are TRBV26 and TRBJ1-3; D is perhaps TRBD1 (5 bases). There are 14 residues in the CDR3. The V gene lost 7 bases and the J gene lost 0 bases, with 10 bases spanning the gap. From germline, CDR1 is KGHPV and CDR2 FQNQEV (reference sequence). This chain's CDR3 is CASTRTNSGNTLYF. The sequenced part of the CDR3 DNA is TGTGCCAGCACCCGGACAAATTCTGGAAATACGCTCTAT.

Points on this clone: Germline and genes: mouse. The CDR3 end falls 1 residue outside the read, so it is completed with the germline J gene. The V and J genes are TRBV3 and TRBJ1-6; D might be TRBD1 (5 bases). TRBJ1-6 is filed as an ORF, its function uncertain. CDR1 and CDR2 from the germline V gene are SNHLY and FYNGKV (reference sequence). The CDR3 contains 14 residues. Trimming pared 2 bases from V and 6 bases from J, leaving 8 bases between. The sequenced CDR3 bases are TGTGCCAGCAGCTTAACAGGTGGTAATTCGCCCCTCTAC. It is translated as CASSLTGGNSPLY. The CDR3 in its entirety is CASSLTGGNSPLYF.